This is a list of T cell receptor beta chains from one sample in a study of T cell changes during pregnancy in multiple sclerosis. Libraries were prepared by immunoSEQ multiplex PCR; TCRdb keeps only in-frame clonotypes and omits some of them. The table includes about 79,000 clones, 90% to 95% detected once. Sequencing was performed on peripheral blood, taken in the second trimester of pregnancy. The receptors were sampled from a female donor in good health, enrolled as a control in a pregnancy study. Each CDR3 is given with its conserved first and last residue. D genes are given only for firm matches. The listing skips clone size in some rows; elsewhere it reads once, few, many or a size class.

v_call,cdr3_length,clone_size,d_call,j_call,cdr3_nt,cdr3_aa
TRBV6-4,14,NA,NA,TRBJ2-3,TGTGCCAGCAGTGACGACTACCGCACAGATACGCAGTATTTT,CASSDDYRTDTQYF
TRBV7-9,15,NA,TRBD1,TRBJ1-5,TGTGCCAGCAGCCGGGACAGGGGACGCAATCAGCCCCAGCATTTT,CASSRDRGRNQPQHF
TRBV13,14,once,TRBD1,TRBJ2-5,TGTGCCAGCAGCTTATGGACAGGGGGTGAGACCCAGTACTTC,CASSLWTGGETQYF
TRBV2,14,NA,TRBD1,TRBJ1-4,TGTGCCAGCAGATTGGACAGGGGGGACGAAAAACTGTTTTTT,CASRLDRGDEKLFF
TRBV19,15,NA,NA,TRBJ1-2,TGTGCCAGTAGTATGTATCAGGACCAAACGGGGGGCTACACCTTC,CASSMYQDQTGGYTF
TRBV19,13,NA,NA,TRBJ1-3,TGTGCCAGTAGAGAGGGATCTGGAAACACCATATATTTT,CASREGSGNTIYF
TRBV5-1,15,NA,TRBD1,TRBJ1-1,TGCGCCAGCAGCTCTACCGGGACAGTGAACACTGAAGCTTTCTTT,CASSSTGTVNTEAFF
TRBV7-2,14,NA,NA,TRBJ1-3,TGTGCCAGCAGCGGGACACTCTCTGGAAACACCATATATTTT,CASSGTLSGNTIYF
TRBV7-3,20,NA,TRBD1,TRBJ2-1,TGTGCCAGCAGCTTCTTCCCAGGGGACAGGGGGCGCGGATCCCCCAATGAGCAGTTCTTC,CASSFFPGDRGRGSPNEQFF
TRBV7-9,14,once,TRBD1,TRBJ1-2,TGTGCCAGCAGCGCGGACAGGGTGGGGTATGGCTACACCTTC,CASSADRVGYGYTF
TRBV6-6,13,NA,NA,TRBJ1-6,TGTGCCAGCAGTTACTCTAGTACGGCACCCCTCCACTTT,CASSYSSTAPLHF
TRBV4-2,13,NA,NA,TRBJ1-2,TGTGCCAGCAGCCAAGATGTCAGGGATGGCTACACCTTC,CASSQDVRDGYTF
TRBV7-2,12,NA,NA,TRBJ1-2,TGTGCCAGCAGCTTAGTCGGAGGGAGGGCCACCTTC,CASSLVGGRATF
TRBV25-1,13,NA,NA,TRBJ1-1,TGTGCCAGCAGTGTCTGGGGCTTGACTGAAGCTTTCTTT,CASSVWGLTEAFF
TRBV28,15,NA,TRBD1,TRBJ1-2,TGTGCCAGCAGCGGGGGACAGGGGATATCCTATGGCTACACCTTC,CASSGGQGISYGYTF
TRBV30,15,NA,TRBD1,TRBJ1-2,TGTGCCTGGAGTAACCCAACTCAGGGGGCTAGGGGCTACACCTTC,CAWSNPTQGARGYTF
TRBV11-2,15,NA,TRBD1,TRBJ2-7,TGTGCCAGCAGCTTCGAGGACAGGCCCTTCTACGAGCAGTACTTC,CASSFEDRPFYEQYF
TRBV2,13,NA,TRBD1,TRBJ2-7,TGTGCCAGCAGCTGGGACAGTTCCTACGAGCAGTACTTC,CASSWDSSYEQYF
TRBV7-9,14,NA,NA,TRBJ1-4,TGTGCCAGCAGCACTCAGGGAATTAATGAAAAACTGTTTTTT,CASSTQGINEKLFF
TRBV19,13,NA,NA,TRBJ2-3,TGTGCCAGTAGTATCAGGCCCTATAATACGCAGTATTTT,CASSIRPYNTQYF
TRBV27,15,NA,NA,TRBJ2-1,TGTGCCACCCGGTTTGGGGGGAGCTCCTACAATGAGCAGTTCTTC,CATRFGGSSYNEQFF
TRBV9,14,NA,TRBD1,TRBJ1-4,TGTGCCAGCAGTGCGGACAGGGGTTTTGAAAAACTGTTTTTT,CASSADRGFEKLFF
TRBV6-1,14,NA,NA,TRBJ1-5,TGTGCCAGCAGTGAGCAGGTTAGCAATCAGCCCCAGCATTTT,CASSEQVSNQPQHF
TRBV15,14,NA,NA,TRBJ1-5,TGTGCCACCAGCAGAGGGCAGGTGGATCAGCCCCAGCATTTT,CATSRGQVDQPQHF
TRBV13,13,NA,TRBD1,TRBJ2-3,TGTGCCAGCAGCCCAGACAGGGGGGATACGCAGTATTTT,CASSPDRGDTQYF
TRBV5-6,13,once,NA,TRBJ2-5,TGTGCCAGCAGCAGGCGGATCCAAGAGACCCAGTACTTC,CASSRRIQETQYF
TRBV18,14,NA,NA,TRBJ1-4,TGTGCCAGCTCTTGGACAGCAACTAATGAAAAACTGTTTTTT,CASSWTATNEKLFF
TRBV4-1,15,NA,TRBD1,TRBJ2-3,TGCGCCAGCAGCACATCGACAGGGTCCACAGATACGCAGTATTTT,CASSTSTGSTDTQYF
TRBV4-2,12,NA,NA,TRBJ2-7,TGTGCCAGCAGCACTCAGGGGTACGAGCAGTACTTC,CASSTQGYEQYF
TRBV6-6,14,NA,TRBD1,TRBJ1-5,TGTGCCAGCCGTACAGGGGGCGGCAATCAGCCCCAGCATTTT,CASRTGGGNQPQHF
TRBV7-9,12,NA,TRBD1,TRBJ2-3,TGTGCCAGCAGTTCCGACAGGGGAACGCAGTATTTT,CASSSDRGTQYF
TRBV4-1,15,NA,NA,TRBJ1-1,TGCGCCAGCAGCCAAGAAAGCGGGGTCTACACTGAAGCTTTCTTT,CASSQESGVYTEAFF
TRBV5-1,17,NA,TRBD2,TRBJ2-1,TGCGCCAGCAGCTTGGAAACTAGCGGGGGAGCTTACAATGAGCAGTTCTTC,CASSLETSGGAYNEQFF
TRBV5-1,14,NA,NA,TRBJ2-2,TGCGCCAGCAGCCTCAGGGTTAAGGCCGGGGAGCTGTTTTTT,CASSLRVKAGELFF
TRBV4-3,16,NA,NA,TRBJ2-3,TGCGCCAGCAGCCAAGATCACAAGCAGGGCACAGATACGCAGTATTTT,CASSQDHKQGTDTQYF
TRBV5-6,13,NA,NA,TRBJ2-7,TGTGCCAGCAGCGAAGGGACAAACTACGAGCAGTACTTC,CASSEGTNYEQYF
TRBV10-3,12,NA,NA,TRBJ1-3,TGTGCCGTCCGGGACATTGGAAACACCATATATTTT,CAVRDIGNTIYF
TRBV9,13,NA,TRBD1,TRBJ2-2,TGTGCCAGCAGCGCCGACAGGGCCGGGGAGCTGTTTTTT,CASSADRAGELFF
TRBV30,14,NA,TRBD1,TRBJ2-3,TGTGCCTGGTGGACAGGGATTCCCACAGATACGCAGTATTTT,CAWWTGIPTDTQYF
TRBV6-1,20,NA,TRBD1,TRBJ1-1,TGTGCCAGCAGTGAAGCGCTAAGACTCGGACAGGGGGCGGTAGGCGCTGAAGCTTTCTTT,CASSEALRLGQGAVGAEAFF
TRBV4-3,15,NA,TRBD1,TRBJ1-1,TGCGCCAGCAGCCAAGATTCGACAGGGGGGACTGAAGCTTTCTTT,CASSQDSTGGTEAFF
TRBV30,14,NA,NA,TRBJ1-2,TGTGCCTGGAGTGACAGCGGTAGTGACTATGGCTACACCTTC,CAWSDSGSDYGYTF
TRBV2,13,NA,TRBD1,TRBJ1-2,TGTGCCAGCAGTGGGGCAGGGGGATGGGGCTACACCTTC,CASSGAGGWGYTF
TRBV2,12,NA,TRBD1,TRBJ1-1,TGTGCCAGCACCAAAGGGACAGCTGAAGCTTTCTTT,CASTKGTAEAFF
TRBV7-8,14,once,TRBD1,TRBJ1-6,TGTGCCAGCAGTCCCGACAGGGTCAATTCACCCCTCCACTTT,CASSPDRVNSPLHF
TRBV15,15,NA,TRBD1,TRBJ2-7,TGTGCCACCAGCAGACGAGGACAGGCGAATGATGAGCAGTACTTC,CATSRRGQANDEQYF
TRBV30,14,NA,TRBD1,TRBJ2-7,TGTGCCTGGAGTGTACGGGGACAGGGGAGTGAGCAGTACTTC,CAWSVRGQGSEQYF
TRBV7-2,14,NA,NA,TRBJ2-5,TGTGCCAGCAGGGGAAACAGGGTTGGGGAGACCCAGTACTTC,CASRGNRVGETQYF
TRBV5-4,16,NA,NA,TRBJ1-3,TGTGCCAGCAGCTTGGCCGAAAGGAGATCTGGAAACACCATATATTTT,CASSLAERRSGNTIYF
TRBV7-6,14,NA,NA,TRBJ1-2,TGTGCCAGCAGCTTAGACCAGGGCCCCTATGGCTACACCTTC,CASSLDQGPYGYTF
TRBV30,17,NA,TRBD2,TRBJ2-7,TGTGCCTGGAGCCAGGTAACAAGCGGGGGACCATCCTACGAGCAGTACTTC,CAWSQVTSGGPSYEQYF
TRBV4-3,15,NA,NA,TRBJ1-4,TGCGCCAGCAGCCAAGATTGGGCGAGATACGAAAAACTGTTTTTT,CASSQDWARYEKLFF
TRBV10-3,17,once,TRBD1,TRBJ2-6,TGTGCCATCAAGACAGGGGGGTTCCCCTCTGGGGCCAACGTCCTGACTTTC,CAIKTGGFPSGANVLTF
TRBV10-3,15,NA,TRBD2,TRBJ2-3,TGTGCCATCAGTAGATTAGCGGGGGTAACAGATACGCAGTATTTT,CAISRLAGVTDTQYF
TRBV10-3,15,once,TRBD1,TRBJ1-2,TGTGCCATCAGTGCCCGGACAGGAATTAACTATGGCTACACCTTC,CAISARTGINYGYTF
TRBV9,14,NA,NA,TRBJ1-2,TGTGCCAGCGCGGCAGATCTATCGAACTATGGCTACACCTTC,CASAADLSNYGYTF